This T cell receptor (beta chain) was identified during a study of OX40 agonist ivuxolimab in advanced cancers. Study-wide context: Ivuxolimab was a fully human IgG2 agonistic monoclonal antibody targeting the costimulatory receptor OX40 (CD134). Intravenous ivuxolimab was administered to patients every 2 weeks at six dose levels: 0.01, 0.1, 0.3, 1.5, 3 and 10 mg/kg. Among the 52 dose-escalation patients, approximately 20 had hepatocellular carcinoma, approximately 15 melanoma, 9 renal cell carcinoma and 9 head and neck cancer. In the dose-escalation cohort, 70% to 85% of patients were male, and the mean age was approximately 60 years with a range of roughly 20 to 85. Patients were allowed to have had prior anti-PD-1, anti-PD-L1 or anti-CTLA-4 therapy, and around 37% of the dose-escalation patients had previously received checkpoint inhibitors. Three dose-escalation patients achieved partial responses, one with hepatocellular carcinoma and two with cutaneous melanoma. Peripheral TCRbeta sequencing was intended to test whether TCR sequence diversity was altered and clonal T-cell expansion was caused by ivuxolimab. The paper covers the monotherapy dose-escalation part of the phase I ivuxolimab trial, which included N of about 56 patients.

General conclusions and limits of the study: The antigen specificity of the peripheral T cells that underwent clonal expansion was not determined. On average, CD8+ T cells showed more expanded clones than CD4+ T cells after ivuxolimab. Clonal expansion of both CD4+ and CD8+ blood T cells was observed from baseline to week 6 at doses 0.1 to 3.0 mg/kg. In partial responders in the 0.1-3.0 mg/kg groups, normalized peripheral clonal expansion was found to be among the lowest, especially among CD8+ T cells. Low levels of normalized T-cell clonal expansion were also seen in some nonresponding patients.

Genomic DNA was extracted from sorted cells for sequencing of the TCRbeta CDR3 region. TCRbeta CDR3 regions were sequenced using the immunoSEQ Assay. TCRdb provides this immuneACCESS table in a form limited to in-frame rearrangements. Some clones are lacking; in checked studies, under half of them reflect an unresolved V gene, and why the rest are absent is not known. This sample lists approximately 62,000 clones; 80% to 90% were detected once. The top ten hold 9% to 15% of the sample. The germline V gene gives CDR1 as SGHVS and CDR2 as FQNEAQ. The CDR3 covers 15 residues, taking in both the cysteine and the phenylalanine. The CDR3 DNA has 45 bases and is translated from base 1. The germline ends are 9 bases apart after V is trimmed by 2 bases and J by 1 base. The trial excluded patients who had a history of autoimmune disease or who were on systemic immunosuppression. In every dose cohort, peripheral blood was drawn for TCR sequencing at baseline, cycle 4 day 1, and cycle 7 day 1. The samples were taken from a phase I, first-in-human, multicenter, open-label dose-escalation trial of ivuxolimab. Adults with locally advanced or metastatic melanoma, renal cell carcinoma, hepatocellular carcinoma or head and neck squamous cell carcinoma were enrolled in the trial. Before TCR sequencing, CD4+ and CD8+ T cells were separately sorted from peripheral blood.

Points on this clone: No cognate antigen has been identified for it. No much larger clone exists at a distance of one base, and base qualities are not known. Other nucleotide sequences in the sample specify the same CDR3.

The clonotype originates from an adult with an advanced solid tumor such as melanoma, head and neck, liver or kidney cancer. The V gene is TRBV7-8 and the J gene is TRBJ2-4; the D segment is perhaps TRBD1 or TRBD2, each sharing 5 matched bases. Sample: CD4+ or CD8+ T cells sorted from blood, taken in a trial of the OX40 agonist ivuxolimab. The DNA sequence follows: TGTGCCAGCAGCTTACCAGGGACCGCCAAAAACATTCAGTACTTC. Protein translation: CASSLPGTAKNIQYF.